This T cell receptor beta chain appears in the sequencing data of a study of graft-versus-host responses after intestinal transplantation. Assay: immunoSEQ multiplex PCR; the TCRdb copy retains only in-frame clones and omits some. The sample yields under 100,000 clones, around 80% seen once. Only a few counts were recorded for this clone. The antigen is undetermined. Germline-derived CDR1 and CDR2 are MGHRA and YSYEKL. After removal of 4 bases from V and 7 bases from J, the junction contained 13 bases not matched to a gene. The CDR3 sequence is 17 residues long. The sequence was obtained from a human donor who received an intestinal transplant. The chain recombines TRBV4-1 with TRBJ1-4; 9 bases agree with TRBD1. This material consisted of unstimulated CD4+ T cells sorted from spleen or lymph node cells, taken before intestinal transplant. The CDR3 reads CASSPPPGTGPGEKLFF. For the CDR3, the DNA is TGCGCCAGCAGCCCACCCCCCGGGACAGGGCCGGGTGAAAAACTGTTTTTT.